These T cell receptor beta chains were read from a single sample in a study of shared clonotypes between healthy human individuals. The protocol was immunoSEQ multiplex PCR, while the TCRdb copy is restricted to in-frame clones and leaves out a portion. The sample carries millions of clones, around 95% recorded once. Sequenced sample: naive CD4+ T cells sorted from blood. Source of these receptors: a man aged 18 to 30 in good health. Both conserved end residues are trimmed from each CDR3. The order of the fields is clone size, V gene, J gene, D gene, CDR3 protein. The D gene is left open where the match is weak. Size values are once, few and many counts, or a class for expanded clones, and some rows have none.

size: NA; V: TRBV5-1; J: TRBJ2-3; D: NA; CDR3: ASSYGVADTQY
size: NA; V: TRBV5-6; J: TRBJ1-5; D: TRBD1; CDR3: ASSLRDRINQPQH
size: NA; V: TRBV9; J: TRBJ1-2; D: TRBD1; CDR3: ASSVGWDRGNYGYT
size: NA; V: TRBV5-6; J: TRBJ1-2; D: NA; CDR3: ASSSRDNYGYT
size: NA; V: TRBV11-2; J: TRBJ2-1; D: TRBD2; CDR3: ASSPRLAGVYNEQF
size: NA; V: TRBV15; J: TRBJ2-4; D: TRBD1; CDR3: ATSKGGVSKNIQY
size: NA; V: TRBV28; J: TRBJ1-6; D: NA; CDR3: ASSWGGTGGLDNSPLH
size: NA; V: TRBV9; J: TRBJ2-7; D: NA; CDR3: ASAGTESYEQY
size: NA; V: TRBV11-2; J: TRBJ2-1; D: TRBD2; CDR3: ASSLEGTSINEQF
size: once; V: TRBV4-1; J: TRBJ2-5; D: TRBD2; CDR3: ASSQVPSGGTNQETQY
size: NA; V: TRBV7-2; J: TRBJ2-3; D: NA; CDR3: ASSQFRWGGPDTDTQY
size: NA; V: TRBV7-6; J: TRBJ2-3; D: NA; CDR3: ASSPGTGTDTQY
size: NA; V: TRBV5-3; J: TRBJ2-7; D: TRBD1; CDR3: ARSLETGTESYEQY
size: NA; V: TRBV5-1; J: TRBJ2-1; D: TRBD1; CDR3: ASSLVGQGYNEQF
size: NA; V: TRBV30; J: TRBJ1-4; D: NA; CDR3: AWRAKATNEKLF
size: NA; V: TRBV2; J: TRBJ1-6; D: NA; CDR3: ASQQGHQNSPLH
size: NA; V: TRBV5-1; J: TRBJ2-3; D: NA; CDR3: ASSLGTQRTDTQY
size: NA; V: TRBV10-1; J: TRBJ2-7; D: NA; CDR3: ASSQSLSYEQY
size: NA; V: TRBV5-1; J: TRBJ2-6; D: NA; CDR3: ASSLEGVGANVLT
size: NA; V: TRBV18; J: TRBJ2-7; D: TRBD1; CDR3: ASSQLTGTGRGEQY
size: NA; V: TRBV2; J: TRBJ2-1; D: TRBD2; CDR3: ASRTGTSGMDEQF
size: NA; V: TRBV18; J: TRBJ2-5; D: TRBD1; CDR3: ASSGTGGEETQY
size: NA; V: TRBV7-2; J: TRBJ2-3; D: NA; CDR3: ASSLATRTDTQY
size: NA; V: TRBV6-6; J: TRBJ2-7; D: NA; CDR3: ASTPSRGSVLEQY
size: once; V: TRBV20-1; J: TRBJ2-2; D: TRBD1; CDR3: SAYGQGGLF
size: NA; V: TRBV5-1; J: TRBJ2-2; D: TRBD1; CDR3: ASSEGQGAVTGELF
size: once; V: TRBV7-9; J: TRBJ1-5; D: NA; CDR3: ASSSGISQPQH
size: NA; V: TRBV5-6; J: TRBJ1-5; D: NA; CDR3: ASNARGGNQPQH
size: NA; V: TRBV2; J: TRBJ1-1; D: NA; CDR3: ASSAREMGNTEAF
size: NA; V: TRBV9; J: TRBJ1-2; D: NA; CDR3: ASSVLQGLGYT
size: NA; V: TRBV2; J: TRBJ2-3; D: TRBD1; CDR3: ASSQTGGRTDTQY